This TCR beta chain was recorded in a study of regulatory T cells in long-lasting Graves disease. Study outcomes and limitations: Relative to newly diagnosed Graves' patients, persistent ones had lower TCR diversity.

This clonotype occurred many times. Its specificity is not known. Building of the TCR beta libraries involved iRepertoire HTBI primers and Arm-PCR of CDR3 regions. Each CDR3 protein is one row after TCRdb ran MiXCR on the multiplex PCR reads. The data show roughly 380,000 distinct CDR3 sequences, around 16% seen once. Time point denoted: newly diagnosed GD, antithyroid drugs for less than 3 months. Following extraction of RNA from PBMCs, that RNA was used to make the TCR library. The CDR3 has 14 residues. Germline V gene sequence: CDR1 WSHSY, CDR2 SAAADI. With 5 bases clipped from V and 5 bases from J, the junction kept 9 bases outside the gene matches.

Sequencing used peripheral blood mononuclear cells (PBMCs), obtained at new diagnosis, from a patient treated with antithyroid drugs. The V gene is TRBV10-2, the J gene TRBJ2-7; 7 bases match TRBD1. The sequence was obtained from a female donor with Graves disease. The CDR3 DNA is TGCGCCAGCAGTCACGGGGCGACAGGGCACGAGCAGTACTTC. Its protein is CASSHGATGHEQYF.